This T cell receptor (beta chain) was documented in a study of radiation and T cells in renal cell carcinoma. Study results and caveats: From baseline, blood top tumor clonotypes peaked at 2 weeks post-radiation. Pretreatment tumor biopsies were lacking, so baseline clonotypes are unknown.

TCRdb's copy holds only in-frame clones and misses some; the assay was immunoSEQ multiplex PCR. The sample records 130,000 or so clones, over 80% being singletons. Described time point: baseline pretreatment blood. As to treatment: 15 Gy SBRT to primary tumor, nephrectomy 4 weeks later. Radiation-treated patients gave blood at baseline, week 2 and week 4. The tumor was a clear cell renal cell carcinoma. Of note for this clone: Its target is not known.

Trimming at V came to 0 bases and at J to 0 bases, leaving 4 bases not matched to a gene. The CDR3 spans 16 residues. The germline gives CDR1 SGDLS, CDR2 YYNGEE. The TCR was taken from a woman aged 45 to 65 with renal cell carcinoma. The material was blood, obtained from a patient whose treatment included radiotherapy and nephrectomy. The genes are TRBV9 and TRBJ1-1, with TRBD1 matching 8 bases. The CDR3 sequence: CASSVEGQEMNTEAFF. In DNA form, the CDR3 reads TGTGCCAGCAGCGTAGAGGGACAGGAGATGAACACTGAAGCTTTCTTT.